This TCR beta chain came from a study of T cell clonality in common variable immunodeficiency. The germline V and J ends were trimmed by 6 bases and 3 bases, with 14 bases remaining between them. From germline, CDR1 is MDHEN and CDR2 SYDVKM. This CDR3 has 14 amino acids. There are many counts of this clone. Its antigen remains unknown. Read data end 3 residues before the CDR3 end; the end is taken from the germline J gene. Overall study findings and caveats: T cell subpopulation sequencing would be needed to explain CVID clonality. Reportedly, TCR beta sequences from common variable immunodeficiency showed fewer deletions and N-nucleotide insertions.

Sequenced by immunoSEQ multiplex PCR; TCRdb stores in-frame clones only, minus some. Sampling found roughly 29,000 clones, none seen once. The specimen was peripheral blood mononuclear cells. This chain uses TRBV28 with TRBJ1-1; possible D gene TRBD1, 6 bases. The TCR was taken from a human donor with common variable immunodeficiency. The CDR3 loop is CASSWRGAYTEAFF. CDR3 DNA, as far as it was read: TGTGCCAGCAGCTGGCGGGGGGCTTACACTGAA.